The source of this T cell receptor (beta chain) is a study of T cells in Graves' hyperthyroidism and ophthalmopathy. Findings and limits, study-wide: In the blood, most expanded thyroid clonotypes above 0.001 appeared as well. From stable hyperthyroidism, ophthalmopathy was set apart by a 13 V-J model.

At least 3 on the Clinical Activity Score was recorded for ophthalmopathy patients, who also had NOSPECS grade at least 4 and duration under 3 months. Lactation, pregnancy, other autoimmune disease or uncontrolled infection led to exclusion of patients. Researchers amplified the TCR beta CDR3 regions from RNA transcripts. Primed by the HTBI set, a first-round RT-PCR was run on the TCR CDR3. TCRdb called the multiplex PCR reads again in MiXCR, with one record for every CDR3 protein. This table has hundreds of thousands of distinct CDR3 sequences, roughly 24% appearing once. A remark on this clonotype: The antigen is unknown.

From germline, CDR1 is LNHNV and CDR2 YYDKDF (reference sequence). Trimming stripped 0 bases from V and 6 bases from J, with 8 bases between. CDR3 length: 13 amino acids. The sequenced sample was blood. The genes are TRBV15 and TRBJ1-1; D not certain. The sequence came from a woman aged 25 to 39 with Graves' ophthalmopathy. The CDR3 DNA follows: TGTGCCACCAGCAGAGAGCAGGTTTCTGAAGCTTTCTTT. It is translated as CATSREQVSEAFF.